The 6 T cell receptor beta chains given below trace back to one sample, sequenced in a study of T cell responses to AZD1222 COVID-19 vaccine (dated by TCRdb to about 2021). This sample's time point label indicates: baseline before first vaccination. Receptor libraries were prepared by the immunoSEQ multiplex PCR assay. Held by TCRdb, this immuneACCESS table contains in-frame sequences only and omits some clones. Under half of the omission traces to an unresolved V gene where checked; the cause of the rest is unknown. The sample includes about 200,000 clones, with around 92% observed a single time. The top ten constitute 1% to 1.5% of the sample. Source: peripheral blood, taken on day 0 of AZD1222 vaccination. These receptors all come from an adult in good health.

The chain links TRBV9 to TRBJ1-3; D is unclear. The germline V gene encodes CDR1 SGDLS and CDR2 YYNGEE. Between the trimmed V and J ends, which lost 0 bases and 5 bases, there was a span of 12 bases. The CDR3 extends over 15 amino acids. CDR3 nucleotide sequence: TGTGCCAGCAGCGTAGAGGCCCAGCCTCGAAACACCATATATTTT. It specifies CASSVEAQPRNTIYF.

This sequence joins TRBV4-1 and TRBJ2-6; a weak D match, TRBD1 (5 bases). The CDR3 runs to 17 residues. V was cut by 1 base and J by 3 bases, with 13 bases left in between. Germline V gene data show CDR1 as MGHRA and CDR2 as YSYEKL. The CDR3, as DNA: TGCGCCAGCAGCCAAGGCAGTGGCAGGGTTGGGGCCAACGTCCTGACTTTC. Protein sequence: CASSQGSGRVGANVLTF.

This rearrangement joins TRBV6-1 to TRBJ2-3, with 9 bases fitting TRBD2. The CDR3 is 18 residues long. Germline V CDR1 and CDR2: MNHNS, SASEGT. V shed 3 bases, J shed 4 bases, and the junction held 14 bases outside the gene matches. The CDR3 sequence: CASSDDAGGPTPPDTQYF. As DNA, the CDR3 is TGTGCCAGCAGTGACGACGCGGGGGGGCCTACCCCCCCAGATACGCAGTATTTT.

This sequence joins TRBV19 and TRBJ1-5, with a possible D match to TRBD1 (6 bases). V lost 5 bases and J 4 bases, leaving 12 bases between the germline ends. This CDR3 comprises 14 residues. The V gene's germline CDR1 is LNHDA and CDR2 SQIVND (reference sequence). The CDR3 DNA reads TGTGCCAGTAGTTTGGACAGAACAAATCAGCCCCAGCATTTT. Its translation: CASSLDRTNQPQHF. The full variable domain, its missing parts supplied by reference TRBV19 and TRBJ1-5, is DGGITQSPKYLFRKEGQNVTLSCEQNLNHDAMYWYRQDPGQGLRLIYYSQIVNDFQKGDIAEGYSVSREKKESFPLTVTSAQKNPTAFYLCASSLDRTNQPQHFGDGTRLSIL.

The rearrangement uses TRBV7-9 and TRBJ1-3; a possible D gene is TRBD1 (5 bases). The CDR3 is 18 amino acids. Trimming shortened V by 1 base and J by 1 base, and 17 bases separated the two germline ends. Per germline, CDR1 SEHNR and CDR2 FQNEAQ (reference sequence). CDR3 nucleotides: TGTGCCAGCAGCTTAGGGGGGGACGTTGCCTCTTCTGGAAACACCATATATTTT. Residues: CASSLGGDVASSGNTIYF.

The V and J genes are TRBV21-1 and TRBJ1-5; the table names TRBD1, a call not compared with the DNA. TRBV21-1 is a pseudogene locus. There are 16 residues in the CDR3. In DNA, the CDR3 is TGTGCCAGCAGCTCCCCCGGGACAGTATGGGGTCAGCCCCAGCATTTT. Translating it yields CASSSPGTVWGQPQHF.